The following is a TCR beta chain sequence with its context. Its antigen is currently unknown. The data derive from a study of regulatory T cells in long-lasting Graves disease. Background on the study: Positive TSH receptor antibodies alongside over 5 years of antithyroid drugs were what marked Graves' disease as persistent. Study results and limitations: A limited number of samples was an acknowledged limitation. Among persistent patients, a larger number of public clonotypes were shared (around 3,000) than among newly diagnosed patients (just over 950).

Investigators prepared the TCR beta libraries by applying iRepertoire HTBI primers and Arm-PCR of CDR3 regions. Via MiXCR, TCRdb re-called the multiplex PCR reads, giving one row per CDR3 protein. This sample yields 400,000 to 500,000 distinct CDR3 sequences, of which 20% to 25% are seen a single time; roughly 7% belongs to the top ten. The time point was: persistent/refractory GD, antithyroid drugs over 5 years with positive TRAb. Isolated PBMC RNA provided the starting material for the TCR library. The sequence was collected from a female donor with Graves disease. The sample here was peripheral blood mononuclear cells (PBMCs), taken when the disease was refractory, from a patient treated with antithyroid drugs.

The CDR3 region has the DNA TGTGCCAGTAGGTGGGCAGAGACCCAGTACTTC. This sequence encodes CASRWAETQYF. The genes are TRBV19 and TRBJ2-5; D uncertain. CDR3 length: 11 residues. Germline V gene lookup returns CDR1 LNHDA and CDR2 SQIVND (reference sequence). V shed 6 bases and J shed 4 bases, with 6 bases lying between them. Using reference TRBV19 and TRBJ2-5 for the parts outside the CDR3, the full variable domain is DGGITQSPKYLFRKEGQNVTLSCEQNLNHDAMYWYRQDPGQGLRLIYYSQIVNDFQKGDIAEGYSVSREKKESFPLTVTSAQKNPTAFYLCASRWAETQYFGPGTRLLVL.